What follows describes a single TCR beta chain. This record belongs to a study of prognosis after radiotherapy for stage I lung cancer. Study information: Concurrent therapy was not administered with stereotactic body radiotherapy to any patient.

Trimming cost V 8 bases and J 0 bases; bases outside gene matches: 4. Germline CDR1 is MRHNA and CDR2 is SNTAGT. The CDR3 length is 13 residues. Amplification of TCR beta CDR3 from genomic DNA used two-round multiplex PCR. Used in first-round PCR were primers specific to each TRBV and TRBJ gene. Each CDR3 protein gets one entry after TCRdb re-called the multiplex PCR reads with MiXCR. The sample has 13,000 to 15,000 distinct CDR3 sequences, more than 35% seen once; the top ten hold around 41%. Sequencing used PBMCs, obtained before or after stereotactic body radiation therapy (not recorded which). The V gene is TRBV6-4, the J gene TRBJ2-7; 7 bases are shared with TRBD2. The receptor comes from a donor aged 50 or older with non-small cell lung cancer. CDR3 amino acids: CASRIAGSYEQYF. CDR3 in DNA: TGTGCCAGCCGGATAGCGGGCTCCTACGAGCAGTACTTC.